The 20 T cell receptor beta chains presented below share a single source sample, sequenced in a study of long-term antiretroviral therapy in people with HIV. With survey level as its setting, the immunoSEQ assay was v3.0. TCRdb's table, derived via immunoSEQ multiplex PCR, lists solely in-frame clones and lacks some. The sample lists over 15,000 clones, approximately 85% occurring once. Sample: unsorted PBMCs, taken 0.5 years after starting antiretroviral therapy. Receptors were obtained from a woman aged 40 to 50 with HIV.

The gene calls are TRBV19 and TRBJ2-5, with D perhaps TRBD2 (6 bases). In germline, CDR1 is LNHDA, CDR2 SQIVND (reference sequence). Trimming removed 6 bases from V and 4 bases from J, with 9 bases in between. The length of the CDR3 is 12 residues. The CDR3 nucleotides are TGTGCCAGTAGGGGACTCCGAGAGACCCAGTACTTC. Translating it yields CASRGLRETQYF.

The DNA for the CDR3 is TGTGCCAGCTTCAGGGCCTCGAACACTGAAGCTTTCTTT. Its protein is CASFRASNTEAFF. V is TRBV27 and J is TRBJ1-1, with D perhaps TRBD1 (5 bases). Germline loops: CDR1 MNHEY, CDR2 SMNVEV (reference sequence). There are 13 residues in the CDR3. V was trimmed by 8 bases and J by 1 base, leaving 11 bases between them.

This clone has a handful of counts. The chain has TRBV7-8 and TRBJ2-7, with TRBD1 identical over 9 bases. CDR1 SGHVS and CDR2 FQNEAQ come from the germline V gene. V lost 5 bases and J lost 2; bases outside the gene matches: 7. This CDR3 is 15 amino acids long. The CDR3 here is CASSAWDRDPYEQYF. CDR3 DNA: TGTGCCAGCAGCGCCTGGGACAGGGACCCCTACGAGCAGTACTTC.

This rearrangement joins TRBV18 to TRBJ2-7; TRBD2 is a possible D gene (6 bases). The CDR3 is made up of 14 amino acids. The V and J ends lost 6 bases and 10 bases respectively, with 22 bases between them. Germline lookup yields CDR1 KGHSH and CDR2 LQKENI. CDR3 in amino acids: CASSQGTEGMEQYF. CDR3 nucleotide sequence: TGTGCCAGCTCCCAGGGTACGGAGGGGATGGAACAGTACTTC.

In its sample, this clone was seen a few times. CDR3 residues: CASNPSGAYNEQFF. In DNA form, the CDR3 reads TGTGCCAGCAACCCTAGCGGAGCCTACAATGAGCAGTTCTTC. The V and J genes are TRBV9 and TRBJ2-1; TRBD2 aligns across 7 bases. The CDR3 is made up of 14 amino acids. J lost 2 bases, V lost 6 bases, and 5 bases had no gene match. Germline CDR1 is SGDLS and CDR2 is YYNGEE.

The chain combines TRBV5-1 with TRBJ2-1; D remains unclear. The CDR3 consists of 12 residues. Germline CDR1 is SGHRS and CDR2 is YFSETQ. The germline V and J ends were trimmed by 2 bases and 7 bases, with 7 bases remaining between them. The CDR3 reads CASSFPANEQFF. DNA for the CDR3: TGCGCCAGCAGCTTCCCCGCGAATGAGCAGTTCTTC.

CDR3 nucleotide sequence: TGTGCCACCAGCAGAGGGGGCTTTGGCTACACCTTC. Translation: CATSRGGFGYTF. The chain employs TRBV15 and TRBJ1-2; a weak D match, TRBD1 (5 bases). V was shortened by 1 base and J by 7 bases, with 7 bases between the two germline ends. Germline V gene lookup returns CDR1 LNHNV and CDR2 YYDKDF (reference sequence). The CDR3 extends over 12 amino acids.

V and J are TRBV4-2 and TRBJ1-5; D ambiguous. Trimming took 3 bases from V and 0 from J, leaving 6 bases between them. Germline V gene data show CDR1 as LGHNA and CDR2 as YNFKEQ. CDR3 length: 14 amino acids. CDR3 loop: CASSQVGSNQPQHF. DNA of the CDR3: TGTGCCAGCAGCCAGGTCGGTAGCAATCAGCCCCAGCATTTT.

The chain links TRBV6-5 to TRBJ2-3; D unclear. CDR1 and CDR2 (germline): MNHEY, SVGAGI. The CDR3 totals 13 residues. Deletions cut 2 bases from V and 7 bases from J, with 10 bases between. The CDR3 region has the DNA TGTGCCAGCAGTTACCCCCCCTCCAATACGCAGTATTTT. The encoded protein is CASSYPPSNTQYF.

This chain joins TRBV6-5 and TRBJ2-5; the D is unclear. The CDR3 runs to 14 residues. Trimming took off 0 bases at V and 1 base at J, with 6 bases between the two ends. CDR1 is MNHEY and CDR2 is SVGAGI in the germline V gene. The CDR3 reads CASSYSGGQETQYF. CDR3 DNA: TGTGCCAGCAGTTACTCTGGCGGCCAAGAGACCCAGTACTTC.

The V gene is TRBV18, the J gene TRBJ2-7; tentatively, D is TRBD1 (6 bases). The germline gives CDR1 KGHSH, CDR2 LQKENI. V was cut by 6 bases and J by 2 bases, with 14 bases left in between. This CDR3 is 14 amino acids long. CDR3 in amino acids: CASSPIGQPYEQYF. DNA for the CDR3: TGTGCCAGCTCCCCTATAGGACAGCCCTACGAGCAGTACTTC.

The V and J genes are TRBV28 and TRBJ2-2; 10 bases are shared with TRBD2. CDR1 and CDR2 from the germline V gene are MDHEN and SYDVKM. V was pared by 2 bases and J by 3 bases, with 3 bases of the junction left unmatched. The CDR3 covers 16 residues. The CDR3 sequence is CASSLTLAGYTGELFF. The CDR3 DNA reads TGTGCCAGCAGTTTAACACTAGCGGGATACACCGGGGAGCTGTTTTTT.

This rearrangement joins TRBV9 to TRBJ2-3; D perhaps matches TRBD2 (5 bases). The CDR3 has 16 amino acids. Germline assignment: CDR1 SGDLS and CDR2 YYNGEE. The V and J ends lost 1 base and 2 bases respectively, with 14 bases between them. CDR3 sequence: CASSVRVGGYTDTQYF. The CDR3 coding sequence is TGTGCCAGCAGCGTAAGGGTTGGAGGCTACACAGATACGCAGTATTTT.

The chain links TRBV7-9 to TRBJ1-1; tentatively, D is TRBD1 (6 bases). Germline lookup yields CDR1 SEHNR and CDR2 FQNEAQ (reference sequence). CDR3 size: 15 residues. The V end lost 5 bases, the J end lost 3 bases, and 16 bases lay between the germline ends. The chain's CDR3 is CASSVRQVGDTEAFF. The CDR3 DNA follows: TGTGCCAGCAGCGTTCGACAGGTCGGGGACACTGAAGCTTTCTTT.

This clone was seen only once. The chain links TRBV29-1 to TRBJ2-2; no reliable D call. The germline V gene has CDR1 SQVTM and CDR2 ANQGSEA. V dropped 4 bases and J dropped 2 bases, with 8 bases sitting between them. The CDR3 extends over 13 amino acids. CDR3 region: CSVGGINTGELFF. CDR3 coding DNA: TGCAGCGTTGGTGGGATAAACACCGGGGAGCTGTTTTTT.

This sequence joins TRBV6-1 and TRBJ2-2, with a weak D call TRBD1 (5 bases). CDR1 MNHNS and CDR2 SASEGT come from the germline V gene. The CDR3 is 17 amino acids. V lost 3 bases, J lost 0 bases, and 14 bases lay in between. The CDR3 reads CASSDRLGAANTGELFF. The CDR3 DNA reads TGTGCCAGCAGTGATCGTTTAGGGGCCGCGAACACCGGGGAGCTGTTTTTT.

The chain recombines TRBV9 with TRBJ2-3; D remains unclear. Germline V gives CDR1 SGDLS, CDR2 YYNGEE. The V end was cut by 3 bases, the J end by 2 bases, with 19 bases between. This CDR3 has 17 amino acids. CDR3: CASSAPPRLAITDTQYF. DNA of the CDR3: TGTGCCAGCAGCGCCCCCCCTCGTCTCGCAATCACAGATACGCAGTATTTT.

This clone ranks as medium-sized (0.01 to 0.1%). The chain uses TRBV7-8 and TRBJ1-2; D is unresolved. Trimming cost V 5 bases and J 4 bases, with 14 bases left between them. Germline V CDR1 and CDR2: SGHVS, FQNEAQ. There are 14 residues in the CDR3. Here the CDR3 DNA reads TGTGCCAGCAGCCGTATTGAGGATCCCTATGGCTACACCTTC. Translated, it gives CASSRIEDPYGYTF.

J is TRBJ2-5 and V is TRBV6-1, with D maybe TRBD1 (6 bases). Per the germline V gene, CDR1 is MNHNS and CDR2 is SASEGT. Trimming took 3 bases from V and 2 from J, leaving 13 bases between them. The CDR3 is made up of 15 amino acids. CDR3 amino acids: CASSEAPGVQETQYF. Here the CDR3 DNA reads TGTGCCAGCAGTGAGGCCCCAGGGGTTCAAGAGACCCAGTACTTC.

This clone has a single count. V is TRBV11-3 and J is TRBJ2-3, with TRBD2 matching 13 bases. Germline-derived CDR1 and CDR2 are SGHNT and YENEEA. With V trimmed by 5 bases and J by 6 bases, 8 bases remained unmatched. The CDR3 consists of 16 residues. This CDR3 reads CASSNRWTSGSDTQYF. CDR3 bases: TGTGCCAGCAGCAACCGATGGACTAGCGGGAGCGATACGCAGTATTTT. The whole variable domain, filled in from reference TRBV11-3 and TRBJ2-3, reads EAGVVQSPRYKIIEKKQPVAFWCNPISGHNTLYWYLQNLGQGPELLIRYENEEAVDDSQLPKDRFSAERLKGVDSTLKIQPAELGDSAVYLCASSNRWTSGSDTQYFGPGTRLTVL.